This is a list of T cell receptor beta chains from one sample in a study of early T cells in non-severe SARS-CoV-2 infection. TCRdb redid the calling of the 5' RACE reads with MiXCR, one entry per CDR3 protein. This table has 37,000 or so distinct CDR3 sequences, 4.7% appearing once. The sequencing sample was made of whole blood. The source is an adult who was a healthcare worker with PCR-confirmed SARS-CoV-2 infection or an uninfected control (not recorded which). Both conserved end residues are part of each CDR3. Fields, in order: V gene, D gene, CDR3 length, J gene, clone size, CDR3 DNA, CDR3 protein. The D gene is left open where the match is weak. Clone sizes are given selectively: once, few, many, or a class where the clone is expanded.

TRBV4-3,-,18,TRBJ2-1,-,TGCGCCAGCAGCCAAGATTCTTGGGGGGCAAGATCCTACAATGAGCAGTTCTTC,CASSQDSWGARSYNEQFF
TRBV6-1,TRBD1,20,TRBJ2-6,few,TGTGCCAGCAGGGGCCCTCCGACAGGGACCCAACACTCTGGGGCCAACGTCCTGACTTTC,CASRGPPTGTQHSGANVLTF
TRBV27,-,16,TRBJ1-6,few,TGTGCCAGCAGTCCTGCAGGGAGCTCCTATAATTCACCCCTCCACTTT,CASSPAGSSYNSPLHF
TRBV7-2,TRBD2,15,TRBJ2-7,-,TGTGCCAGCAGCTTAGTAGCGGGGGAAGATAGCGAGCAGTACTTC,CASSLVAGEDSEQYF
TRBV12-3/TRBV12-4,-,17,TRBJ2-2,few,TGTGCCAGCAGTTTAGGGCAGGGAAGGTCTTACACCGGGGAGCTGTTTTTT,CASSLGQGRSYTGELFF
TRBV21-1,-,13,TRBJ2-1,-,TGTGCCAGCAGCACCGAGGCCAGCCCGGAGGGTGTCTTC,CASSTEASPEGVF
TRBV29-1,TRBD1,14,TRBJ2-1,-,TGCAGCGTGAAGACGGACAGGGGGCTCAATGAGCAGTTCTTC,CSVKTDRGLNEQFF
TRBV7-9,-,13,TRBJ1-1,few,TGTGCCAGCAGCGCACAACCGAACACTGAAGCTTTCTTT,CASSAQPNTEAFF
TRBV29-1,TRBD1,14,TRBJ1-5,many,TGCAGCGTTGAAACAGGGGGCGGGAGTCAGCCCCAGCATTTT,CSVETGGGSQPQHF
TRBV7-2,-,15,TRBJ1-6,few,TGTGCCAGCAGCTTAGTCAGGATGCAGAATTCACCCCTCCACTTT,CASSLVRMQNSPLHF
TRBV7-8,-,11,TRBJ2-7,many,TGTGCCAGCAGCTTATTCTACGAGCAGTACTTC,CASSLFYEQYF
TRBV7-8,TRBD2,15,TRBJ2-7,-,TGTGCCAGCAGCTATACCGGGACTAGCGCACACGAGCAGTACTTC,CASSYTGTSAHEQYF
TRBV7-2,TRBD2,17,TRBJ2-3,many,TGTGCCAGCAGCTTAGGTAGCGGGGGGGCCGTTCGAAATACGCAGTATTTT,CASSLGSGGAVRNTQYF
TRBV6-4,TRBD2,15,TRBJ2-1,medium-sized,TGTGCCAGCAGTGACAGAGCGGGAGACTACAATGAGCAGTTCTTC,CASSDRAGDYNEQFF
TRBV12-3/TRBV12-4,-,13,TRBJ1-2,many,TGTGCCAGCAGAAGGACGGAGAACTATGGCTACACCTTC,CASRRTENYGYTF
TRBV6-5,-,14,TRBJ1-6,many,TGTGCCAGCAGCCTACTCGGCCTCGGGGGGTCCCTCCACTTT,CASSLLGLGGSLHF
TRBV30,TRBD2,13,TRBJ2-1,-,TGTGCCTGGAGTCTAGCGGGGGGGCATGAGCAGTTCTTC,CAWSLAGGHEQFF
TRBV6-5,TRBD1,16,TRBJ2-7,many,TGTGCCAGCAGTTACGCGGGGACAGGGAGTTCCTACGAGCAGTACTTC,CASSYAGTGSSYEQYF
TRBV18,-,11,TRBJ2-3,many,TGTGCCAGCAGTTTGACCGATACGCAGTATTTT,CASSLTDTQYF
TRBV18,TRBD1,15,TRBJ2-5,-,TGTGTCAGCTCACCATCGCAGGGGGACGAAGAGACCCAGTACTTC,CVSSPSQGDEETQYF
TRBV25-1,TRBD1,15,TRBJ1-4,many,TGTGCCAGCAGTGTTTCCGGGACAGGGGATGAAAAACTGTTTTTT,CASSVSGTGDEKLFF
TRBV15,-,18,TRBJ1-1,many,TGTGCCACCAGCAGACCCATAAGTGATGGCAGGGTGAACACTGAAGCTTTCTTT,CATSRPISDGRVNTEAFF
TRBV7-8,TRBD1,16,TRBJ1-4,-,TGTGCCAGCAGCGCTACTCCGGGACAGGGGACTGAAAAACTGTTTTTT,CASSATPGQGTEKLFF
TRBV3-1,-,14,TRBJ2-7,few,TGTGCCAGCAGCCAAGGAGGGCAGGGCCACGAGCAGTACTTC,CASSQGGQGHEQYF
TRBV2,-,15,TRBJ1-5,-,TGTGCCAGCAGTGAAGCTTGGCAGGGAAATCAGCCCCAGCATTTT,CASSEAWQGNQPQHF
TRBV7-2,TRBD2,12,TRBJ2-1,many,TGTGCCAGCAGCCAACAGCGGGGGAAGCAGTTCTTC,CASSQQRGKQFF
TRBV5-1,-,13,TRBJ2-3,-,TGCGTCAGCAGCTTAGTTCCTACAGATACGCAGTATTTT,CVSSLVPTDTQYF
TRBV29-1,-,12,TRBJ1-2,medium-sized,TGCAGCGTCGATACAGGGTCCTATGGCTACACCTTC,CSVDTGSYGYTF
TRBV12-3/TRBV12-4,-,13,TRBJ2-5,many,TGTGCCAGCACCAACGCTTACCGAGAGACCCAGTACTTC,CASTNAYRETQYF